The entry below describes one TCR beta chain. Generated by immunoSEQ multiplex PCR, the TCRdb table keeps only in-frame clones and is missing some. Among approximately 97,000 clones listed, more than 70% were seen once. This sample was included in a study of cytotoxic CD8 clonotypes in ibrutinib-treated CLL. The CDR3 consists of 14 residues. CDR1 MNHNS and CDR2 SASEGT come from the germline V gene. V lost 4 bases and J lost 5, with 13 bases in between. The input for sequencing was PBMCs, taken after 24 months of ibrutinib treatment. The sequence was collected from a human donor with chronic lymphocytic leukemia. The gene calls are TRBV6-1 and TRBJ2-3; D is unresolved. The CDR3 loop reads CASSGGRVGDTQYF. The CDR3 DNA reads as TGTGCCAGCAGTGGTGGGCGTGTTGGAGATACGCAGTATTTT.